The source of this T cell receptor (beta chain) is a study of shared clonotypes between healthy human individuals. CDR1 and CDR2 (germline): MNHEY, SVGAGI. Trimming stripped 5 bases from V and 0 bases from J, with 13 bases between. This CDR3 region has 15 residues. Profiling relied on immunoSEQ multiplex PCR, and the TCRdb table lists in-frame clones only, not all of them. Of approximately 1,500,000 clones listed, roughly 96% are singletons. Study-level results: Around 5% was the fraction of naive CD4 clonotypes found shared across a few donors.

About this clone itself: Its antigen is currently unknown.

This clonotype was obtained from a man aged 25 to 40 in good health. The rearrangement uses TRBV6-5 and TRBJ1-2, with D perhaps TRBD1 (5 bases). Input material: naive CD4+ T cells sorted from blood. Noted subset: CD45RA+ positively selected. The CDR3 reads CASSKQGHPNYGYTF. The DNA of the CDR3 is TGTGCCAGCAGTAAACAAGGACATCCTAACTATGGCTACACCTTC.